What follows are 15 T cell receptor beta chains derived from one specimen sequenced in a study of CD8+CD57+ T cells in acquired aplastic anemia. Sequencing was done on patients that had shown CD8+CD57+ cell expansion by flow cytometry. Profiles of TCR beta VDJ and CDR3 were generated from a genomic DNA template. TCRdb itself ran the reads through MiXCR, one entry per CDR3 protein. Seen here are 200,000 to 250,000 distinct CDR3 sequences, roughly 60% observed once, and the top ten hold around 60%. Sequenced: sorted CD4+, CD8+, or CD8+CD57+ T cells (not recorded which) from PBMCs. The source is a human donor with aplastic anemia.

This chain uses TRBV7-2 with TRBJ1-2; TRBD1 agrees at 7 bases. The CDR3 covers 13 residues. Germline V lookup: CDR1 SGHTA, CDR2 FQGNSA. J lost 4 bases, V lost 5 bases, and 4 bases had no gene match. The CDR3 nucleotides read TGTGCCAGCAGCCGCCGGGACAGCTATGGCTACACCTTC. The encoded protein is CASSRRDSYGYTF.

This chain joins TRBV24-1 and TRBJ2-5, with D perhaps TRBD1 or TRBD2 (5 bases each). This CDR3 contains 18 residues. V lost 5 bases and J 3 bases, leaving 24 bases between the germline ends. Germline V gene data show CDR1 as KGHDR and CDR2 as SFDVKD. The DNA for the CDR3 is TGTGCCACCAGTGGCGCCGGGACGGTTGAGGGGTTGGAAGAGACCCAGTACTTC. This translates into CATSGAGTVEGLEETQYF.

The chain couples TRBV7-3 to TRBJ1-1, with D possibly being TRBD1 (5 bases). The CDR3 consists of 13 residues. Germline V gives CDR1 SGHTA, CDR2 FQGTGA. The V end was cut by 5 bases, the J end by 5 bases, with 12 bases between. The CDR3 loop reads CASSPGGRTEAFF. CDR3 in DNA: TGTGCCAGCAGCCCTGGGGGTCGGACTGAAGCTTTCTTT.

The rearrangement joins TRBV7-9 to TRBJ2-7, with 8 bases lining up with TRBD2. The V segment lost 5 bases and the J segment 1 base; nucleotides outside the gene matches: 7. Germline loops: CDR1 SEHNR, CDR2 FQNEAQ (reference sequence). This CDR3 has 15 amino acids. The CDR3 loop reads CASSLPGGESYEQYF. The CDR3 region has the DNA TGTGCCAGCAGCCTTCCGGGAGGGGAGTCCTACGAGCAGTACTTC.

This clonotype was recorded a few times. V gene TRBV15 combines with J gene TRBJ2-3; 10 bases line up with TRBD2. With V trimmed by 2 bases and J by 4 bases, 6 bases remained unmatched. CDR1 is LNHNV, CDR2 YYDKDF, per germline (reference sequence). This CDR3 has 16 residues. The CDR3 bases are TGTGCCACCAGCAGACCAGCGGGAGGGCAGGCAGATACGCAGTATTTT. Encoded protein: CATSRPAGGQADTQYF.

This clonotype was observed a handful of times. The chain combines TRBV20-1 with TRBJ2-5, with 7 bases identical to TRBD1. The germline V gene encodes CDR1 DFQATT and CDR2 SNEGSKA (reference sequence). CDR3 length: 13 residues. J lost 1 base, V lost 7 bases, and 6 bases had no gene match. The CDR3 is CSGSQGSQETQYF. CDR3 coding DNA: TGCAGTGGGTCACAGGGGTCCCAAGAGACCCAGTACTTC.

In its sample, this clonotype was seen a few times. The chain couples TRBV20-1 to TRBJ2-7; 11 bases fit TRBD2. Germline V lookup: CDR1 DFQATT, CDR2 SNEGSKA (reference sequence). The CDR3 runs to 15 residues. With V trimmed by 0 bases and J by 1 base, 2 bases remained unmatched. DNA for the CDR3: TGCAGTGCTAGAGATCGGACTAGCGGGTCCTACGAGCAGTACTTC. As protein: CSARDRTSGSYEQYF.

This clonotype was recorded at least ten times. The chain recombines TRBV25-1 with TRBJ2-1; D gene unclear. V lost 1 base and J lost 6, with 4 bases in between. Germline CDR1 is MGHDK and CDR2 is SYGVNS. The CDR3 contains 12 residues. The CDR3 DNA reads TGTGCCAGCAGTGAATTGGGCAATGAGCAGTTCTTC. Translating gives CASSELGNEQFF.

The V call is TRBV5-4, the J call TRBJ1-2; D is uncertain. CDR1 and CDR2 (germline): SGHNT, YYREEE (reference sequence). The germline V and J ends were trimmed by 8 bases and 7 bases, with 21 bases remaining between them. The CDR3 contains 14 residues. CDR3 protein: CASSGRAEFFGYTF. In DNA form, the CDR3 reads TGTGCCAGTTCTGGTCGCGCCGAGTTTTTTGGCTACACCTTC.

The chain is built from TRBV20-1 and TRBJ2-1, with a weak D call TRBD2 (6 bases). The germline gives CDR1 DFQATT, CDR2 SNEGSKA (reference sequence). This CDR3 is built from 13 residues. The V end lost 3 bases, the J end lost 3 bases, and 9 bases lay between the germline ends. CDR3 DNA: TGCAGTGCTAGGGCTAGCGACTACAATGAGCAGTTCTTC. This gives the protein CSARASDYNEQFF.

V gene TRBV21-1 combines with J gene TRBJ1-1; TRBD1 is the table's D call and was not checked against the DNA. TRBV21-1 is designated a pseudogene. The CDR3 extends over 15 amino acids. This chain's CDR3 is CASSRTGTGNTEAFF. CDR3 sequence (DNA): TGTGCCAGCAGCAGGACAGGGACGGGGAACACTGAAGCTTTCTTT.

This rearrangement joins TRBV10-3 to TRBJ2-2; D might be TRBD1 or TRBD2, each matching 7 bases. Looked up from germline, CDR1 is ENHRY and CDR2 is SYGVKD. The CDR3 covers 13 residues. V lost 10 bases and J 6 bases, leaving 15 bases between the germline ends. The CDR3 sequence is CATRGGYAGELFF. DNA of the CDR3: TGTGCCACCAGGGGGGGGTATGCCGGGGAGCTGTTTTTT.

This chain joins TRBV12-3 or TRBV12-4 and TRBJ1-2, with D possibly matching TRBD1 (5 bases). This CDR3 is 13 amino acids long. V was trimmed by 6 bases and J by 7 bases, leaving 15 bases between them. CDR3 bases: TGTGCCAGCAGCACAGGCCTCTATCTTGGCTACACCTTC. Amino acid sequence: CASSTGLYLGYTF.

This clonotype has ten or more counts. This chain connects TRBV20-1 to TRBJ2-3, with D hard to call. Germline loops: CDR1 DFQATT, CDR2 SNEGSKA (reference sequence). V lost 0 bases and J 4 bases, leaving 2 bases between the germline ends. The CDR3 loop spans 11 amino acids. The CDR3 protein is CSAREADTQYF. The CDR3 DNA reads as TGCAGTGCTAGAGAAGCAGATACGCAGTATTTT.

As regards this clonotype: Its ends do not fully match the called genes, so a read error is possible. This rearrangement joins TRBV20-1 to TRBJ2-3, with 7 bases lining up with TRBD2. The germline V gene encodes CDR1 DFQATT and CDR2 SNEGSKA (reference sequence). This CDR3 is 15 amino acids long. In DNA, the CDR3 is TGCAGTGCTAGAGTCCCGGGGGAGGGCACAGATGCGCAGTATTTT. Its protein is CSARVPGEGTDAQYF.